This is a list of T cell receptor beta chains from one sample in a study of blood T cell repertoires in COVID-19. Sequenced by immunoSEQ multiplex PCR; TCRdb stores in-frame clones only, minus some. The data show about 190,000 clones, about 86% seen once. The sample taken for sequencing was peripheral blood. The receptors stem from a man under 40 with active or convalescent COVID-19. The CDR3 runs from the conserved cysteine through the conserved F or W.

TRBV10-1,CASSNLAGAETQYF
TRBV7-2,CASSLEQGFNYGYTF
TRBV28,CASSFRDRAPHGYTF
TRBV2,CASSVQGPLNEKLFF
TRBV10-3,CAISESTRLSYGYTF
TRBV28,CASTPTGTGNTIYF
TRBV18,CASSPPSHTDTQYF
TRBV9,CASSGGLALEQYF
TRBV19,CASSTSGPAGTQYF
TRBV6-2/TRBV6-3,CASSTRHDPNTEAFF
TRBV27,CASSLGGPRGGTEAFF
TRBV29-1,CSVEQGASGANVLTF
TRBV6-6,CASSLQWTGDSGNTIYF
TRBV7-9,CASRPGGSGNTIYF
TRBV28,CASSTTSGASTDTQYF
TRBV27,CASHRGIGSPLHF
TRBV30,CAWSVPGETSGIEQYF
TRBV12-3/TRBV12-4,CASRFGLDTQYF
TRBV5-1,CASSSQTSDLNTEAFF
TRBV5-1,CASSSYPGGGSYEQYF
TRBV7-9,CASSPREARETQYF
TRBV7-6,CASSLEEGALRPQHF
TRBV5-4,CASSLAVAGGQKTQYF
TRBV6-6,CASSPPGSDGEAFF